This TCR beta chain was recovered during a study of CD8 T cells in Susac syndrome. Study as a whole: Patients with Susac syndrome had blood drawn and were at that point therapy-naive, on corticosteroids, or on intravenous immunoglobulin alone.

The RNA, roughly 0.5 to 1 ug, was put through reverse transcription using random hexamers. TCRdb re-called the immunoSEQ multiplex PCR reads with MiXCR, one entry per CDR3 protein. The data hold about 180,000 distinct CDR3 sequences, with around 94% observed a single time. The CDR3 covers 14 residues. Germline CDR1 PRHDT, CDR2 FYEKMQ (reference sequence). Study findings and constraints: The CD4+ T cell repertoires of Susac syndrome were found to show no clonal expansion.

The diagnostic criteria for definite or probable disease, as recently defined, were met by the patients with Susac syndrome. To note about this clonotype: Its target is not known. Relative to the germline gene, one junction end is altered; a read error may explain this.

The rearrangement joins TRBV13 to TRBJ2-7, with 7 bases fitting TRBD2. The specimen sequenced was CD4+ T cells from PBMCs. This receptor was identified in a human donor with Susac syndrome. CDR3 sequence: CASSLVTSSHEQYF. CDR3 DNA sequence: TGTGCCAGCAGCTTAGTGACTAGCTCCCACGAGCAGTACTTC.